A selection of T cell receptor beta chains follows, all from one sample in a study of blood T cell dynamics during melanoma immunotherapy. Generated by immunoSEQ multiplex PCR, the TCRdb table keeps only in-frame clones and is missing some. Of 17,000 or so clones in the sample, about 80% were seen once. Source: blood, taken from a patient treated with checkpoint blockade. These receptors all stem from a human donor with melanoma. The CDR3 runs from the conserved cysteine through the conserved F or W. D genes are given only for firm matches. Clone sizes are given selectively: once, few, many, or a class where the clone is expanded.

CDR3 protein: CASSPLATGSYNEQFF
CDR3 DNA: TGTGCCAGCAGCCCGCTGGCGACAGGGTCCTACAATGAGCAGTTCTTC
J gene: TRBJ2-1
V gene: TRBV7-9
clone size: .
D gene: TRBD1

CDR3 protein: CASSSLRTAHYEQYF
CDR3 DNA: TGTGCCAGCAGCTCTCTCCGGACGGCTCACTACGAGCAGTACTTC
J gene: TRBJ2-7
V gene: TRBV7-9
clone size: .
D gene: .

CDR3 protein: CASSLGQNYEQYF
CDR3 DNA: TGTGCCAGCAGCCTGGGACAGAACTACGAGCAGTACTTC
J gene: TRBJ2-7
V gene: TRBV11-3
clone size: .
D gene: TRBD1

CDR3 protein: CASSLGLADTQYF
CDR3 DNA: TGCGCCAGCAGCTTGGGACTCGCAGATACGCAGTATTTT
J gene: TRBJ2-3
V gene: TRBV10-2
clone size: .
D gene: .

CDR3 protein: CASSGNGLATDTQYF
CDR3 DNA: TGTGCCAGCAGCGGAAACGGACTAGCCACAGATACGCAGTATTTT
J gene: TRBJ2-3
V gene: TRBV2
clone size: .
D gene: TRBD2

CDR3 protein: CASSPRGGGGVQPQHF
CDR3 DNA: TGTGCCAGCAGTCCCAGAGGTGGTGGGGGAGTACAGCCCCAGCATTTT
J gene: TRBJ1-5
V gene: TRBV28
clone size: .
D gene: .

CDR3 protein: CASSTDWSSYNEQFF
CDR3 DNA: TGTGCCAGCAGCACCGACTGGAGCTCCTACAATGAGCAGTTCTTC
J gene: TRBJ2-1
V gene: TRBV9
clone size: once
D gene: .

CDR3 protein: CATSRPGTSGRDTETQYF
CDR3 DNA: TGTGCCACCAGCAGGCCGGGGACTAGCGGGAGAGACACGGAGACCCAGTACTTC
J gene: TRBJ2-5
V gene: TRBV15
clone size: .
D gene: TRBD2

CDR3 protein: CASSQVALAGGTGELFF
CDR3 DNA: TGTGCCAGCAGCCAAGTAGCACTAGCGGGTGGCACCGGGGAGCTGTTTTTT
J gene: TRBJ2-2
V gene: TRBV4-2
clone size: .
D gene: TRBD2

CDR3 protein: CASSHIRGSYEQYF
CDR3 DNA: TGTGCCAGCAGTCACATCAGGGGGTCCTACGAGCAGTACTTC
J gene: TRBJ2-7
V gene: TRBV27
clone size: .
D gene: TRBD1

CDR3 protein: CASSLETSGRAWVYEQFF
CDR3 DNA: TGTGCCAGCAGTTTAGAAACTAGCGGGAGGGCTTGGGTGTATGAGCAGTTCTTC
J gene: TRBJ2-1
V gene: TRBV27
clone size: .
D gene: TRBD2

CDR3 protein: CAISESGAGGSTGELFF
CDR3 DNA: TGTGCCATCAGTGAGTCGGGAGCGGGGGGAAGCACCGGGGAGCTGTTTTTT
J gene: TRBJ2-2
V gene: TRBV10-3
clone size: .
D gene: TRBD2

CDR3 protein: CASSLGRANEQFF
CDR3 DNA: TGTGCCAGCAGCTTAGGTAGGGCCAATGAGCAGTTCTTC
J gene: TRBJ2-1
V gene: TRBV7-2
clone size: .
D gene: .

CDR3 protein: CASSTGTGATYTGELFF
CDR3 DNA: TGTGCCAGCAGCACCGGGACAGGGGCCACATATACCGGGGAGCTGTTTTTT
J gene: TRBJ2-2
V gene: TRBV7-9
clone size: once
D gene: TRBD1

CDR3 protein: CASSLNGGTGELFF
CDR3 DNA: TGTGCCAGCAGCTTAAACGGGGGCACCGGGGAGCTGTTTTTT
J gene: TRBJ2-2
V gene: TRBV7-3
clone size: .
D gene: .

CDR3 protein: CASSFLARGDTQYF
CDR3 DNA: TGTGCCAGCAGCTTTTTGGCGCGGGGAGATACGCAGTATTTT
J gene: TRBJ2-3
V gene: TRBV7-2
clone size: .
D gene: .

CDR3 protein: CASSLTGEYGYTF
CDR3 DNA: TGTGCCAGCAGCCTGACAGGGGAGTATGGCTACACCTTC
J gene: TRBJ1-2
V gene: TRBV28
clone size: .
D gene: TRBD1

CDR3 protein: CASSHPMEETQYF
CDR3 DNA: TGTGCCAGCAGCCATCCCATGGAAGAGACCCAGTACTTC
J gene: TRBJ2-5
V gene: TRBV7-9
clone size: .
D gene: .

CDR3 protein: CSVEVNLDLYFQETQYF
CDR3 DNA: TGCAGCGTTGAAGTAAACTTGGACCTCTACTTCCAAGAGACCCAGTACTTC
J gene: TRBJ2-5
V gene: TRBV29-1
clone size: .
D gene: .

CDR3 protein: CASSQDGTGTIYGYTF
CDR3 DNA: TGTGCCAGCAGCCAAGATGGTACCGGGACGATATATGGCTACACCTTC
J gene: TRBJ1-2
V gene: TRBV4-2
clone size: .
D gene: .

CDR3 protein: CASSPSSGLDTQYF
CDR3 DNA: TGTGCCAGCAGCCCCAGTTCCGGCTTAGATACGCAGTATTTT
J gene: TRBJ2-3
V gene: TRBV13
clone size: few
D gene: .

CDR3 protein: CASRVPGSYEQYF
CDR3 DNA: TGTGCCAGCAGAGTCCCCGGATCCTACGAGCAGTACTTC
J gene: TRBJ2-7
V gene: TRBV28
clone size: once
D gene: .

CDR3 protein: CAISDAGRDTQYF
CDR3 DNA: TGTGCCATCAGTGATGCCGGCCGGGATACGCAGTATTTT
J gene: TRBJ2-3
V gene: TRBV10-3
clone size: once
D gene: .

CDR3 protein: CASSDLTSGGRYYNEQFF
CDR3 DNA: TGTGCCAGCAGTGACCTAACTAGCGGAGGGAGATACTACAATGAGCAGTTCTTC
J gene: TRBJ2-1
V gene: TRBV6-1
clone size: .
D gene: TRBD2

CDR3 protein: CASSLGAAGRAKNIQYF
CDR3 DNA: TGTGCCAGCAGCTTGGGAGCGGCGGGACGAGCCAAAAACATTCAGTACTTC
J gene: TRBJ2-4
V gene: TRBV5-8
clone size: .
D gene: .

CDR3 protein: CASSDRGLVEQYF
CDR3 DNA: TGTGCCAGCAGCGACCGGGGACTAGTCGAGCAGTACTTC
J gene: TRBJ2-7
V gene: TRBV7-6
clone size: .
D gene: TRBD2

CDR3 protein: CASRDTGLMAQYF
CDR3 DNA: TGTGCCAGCAGAGACACAGGGTTGATGGCCCAGTACTTC
J gene: TRBJ2-5
V gene: TRBV2
clone size: .
D gene: .

CDR3 protein: CASSLFMASGDNEQFF
CDR3 DNA: TGTGCCAGCAGCTTATTTATGGCTAGCGGGGACAATGAGCAGTTCTTC
J gene: TRBJ2-1
V gene: TRBV7-8
clone size: .
D gene: TRBD2

CDR3 protein: CASSLGTGAYEQYF
CDR3 DNA: TGTGCCAGCAGCCTAGGGACAGGGGCCTACGAGCAGTACTTC
J gene: TRBJ2-7
V gene: TRBV5-6
clone size: .
D gene: TRBD1

CDR3 protein: CASSVTAKNIQYF
CDR3 DNA: TGTGCCAGTAGTGTAACAGCCAAAAACATTCAGTACTTC
J gene: TRBJ2-4
V gene: TRBV19
clone size: .
D gene: .

CDR3 protein: CASSGGGLADNEQFF
CDR3 DNA: TGTGCCAGCAGCGGGGGGGGTCTAGCGGACAATGAGCAGTTCTTC
J gene: TRBJ2-1
V gene: TRBV7-2
clone size: .
D gene: TRBD2

CDR3 protein: CASSPRVDYGYTF
CDR3 DNA: TGTGCCAGCAGCCCCCGGGTTGATTATGGCTACACCTTC
J gene: TRBJ1-2
V gene: TRBV7-2
clone size: .
D gene: .

CDR3 protein: CASSPSRAGETQYF
CDR3 DNA: TGTGCTAGCAGCCCTTCCCGGGCGGGGGAGACCCAGTACTTC
J gene: TRBJ2-5
V gene: TRBV7-7
clone size: .
D gene: .

CDR3 protein: CSVSNDLAYNEQFF
CDR3 DNA: TGCAGCGTTTCTAACGACCTAGCCTACAATGAGCAGTTCTTC
J gene: TRBJ2-1
V gene: TRBV29-1
clone size: .
D gene: .

CDR3 protein: CASSFQWEQFF
CDR3 DNA: TGTGCCAGCAGTTTCCAGTGGGAGCAGTTCTTC
J gene: TRBJ2-1
V gene: TRBV28
clone size: .
D gene: .

CDR3 protein: CASSQVEQSEQFF
CDR3 DNA: TGTGCCAGCAGCCAAGTTGAACAGAGCGAGCAGTTCTTC
J gene: TRBJ2-1
V gene: TRBV14
clone size: few
D gene: .

CDR3 protein: CASSARQGREETQYF
CDR3 DNA: TGTGCCAGCAGCGCACGACAGGGGCGCGAAGAGACCCAGTACTTC
J gene: TRBJ2-5
V gene: TRBV7-9
clone size: .
D gene: TRBD1